A selection of T cell receptor beta chains follows, all from one sample in a study of cytomegalovirus exposure and HLA in healthy donors. The method was immunoSEQ multiplex PCR; TCRdb's version includes in-frame clones alone and lacks a portion of them. The table shows around 210,000 clones, with about 85% occurring only once. The source material was PBMCs. The receptors were gathered from a girl aged 2 to 9 in good health and CMV-seronegative. The CDR3 runs from the conserved cysteine through the conserved F or W. A D gene is named only where the DNA matches it firmly. Clone size appears in some rows only: once, few, many, or a class for an expanded clone.

d_gene	v_gene	j_gene	abundance	CDR3nt	CDR3aa
-	TRBV29-1	TRBJ2-4	-	TGCAGCGTTGAAGCGGTCCTAGCCAAAAACATTCAGTACTTC	CSVEAVLAKNIQYF
-	TRBV11-3	TRBJ2-2	once	TGTGCCAGCAGCTTAGCGGGTTCGGCGACCGGGGAGCTGTTTTTT	CASSLAGSATGELFF
TRBD2	TRBV4-2	TRBJ2-1	few	TGTGCCAGCAGCCAAGAGGGAGGGACCCTTGAGCAGTTCTTC	CASSQEGGTLEQFF
-	TRBV4-1	TRBJ1-3	-	TGCGCCAGCAGCCAAGAAAGGCAATTAATCGGAGGGAGTTCTGGAAACACCATATATTTT	CASSQERQLIGGSSGNTIYF
-	TRBV4-1	TRBJ1-2	-	TGCGCCAGCAGCCAAGCCCGGGGAGATGGCTACACCTTC	CASSQARGDGYTF
TRBD2	TRBV13	TRBJ2-7	once	TGTGCCAGCAGCTTAGTTAACGCGGGAGCGTACGAGCAGTACTTC	CASSLVNAGAYEQYF
TRBD2	TRBV7-9	TRBJ2-1	once	TGTGCCAGCAGCTTAGACACGAAGACTAGCGGGAGCAATGAGCAGTTCTTC	CASSLDTKTSGSNEQFF
-	TRBV5-4	TRBJ1-6	-	TGTGCCAGCAGCAAAACAGGGAGCTCCTATAATTCACCCCTCCACTTT	CASSKTGSSYNSPLHF
-	TRBV20-1	TRBJ1-2	-	TGCAGTGCTAAGGAGTTTGGCTACACCTTC	CSAKEFGYTF
-	TRBV6-5	TRBJ2-7	-	TGTGCCAGCAGTTACCGAGGCCCACGCTACGAGCAGTACTTC	CASSYRGPRYEQYF
-	TRBV13	TRBJ1-6	-	TGTGCCAGCAGCTTCGGACCAGGAGGGCGGGAGGATTCACCCCTCCACTTT	CASSFGPGGREDSPLHF
TRBD2	TRBV5-1	TRBJ2-5	few	TGCGCCAGCAGCTTGGCCCAGCGGGGGGTCGTTGAGACCCAGTACTTC	CASSLAQRGVVETQYF
TRBD2	TRBV5-4	TRBJ2-2	-	TGTGCCAGCAGGTCACCCGCGGGAGGGGGCACCGGGGAGCTGTTTTTT	CASRSPAGGGTGELFF
-	TRBV2	TRBJ1-1	few	TGTGCCAGCAGTTTAAATGAAGCTTTCTTT	CASSLNEAFF
-	TRBV6-1	TRBJ1-3	-	TGTGCCAGCAGTGAAGGACTCATTAAGTGGAGGACTGGAAACACCATATATTTT	CASSEGLIKWRTGNTIYF
TRBD2	TRBV28	TRBJ2-2	-	TGTGCCAGCAGTTATGGACTAGCGGGTATGAACACCGGGGAGCTGTTTTTT	CASSYGLAGMNTGELFF
TRBD1	TRBV5-4	TRBJ1-1	-	TGTGCCAGCAGCTTGCTAGGGGGCGAGCACACTGAAGCTTTCTTT	CASSLLGGEHTEAFF
-	TRBV30	TRBJ1-5	-	TGTGCCTGGGGGAGGGGGATTAGCAATCAGCCCCAGCATTTT	CAWGRGISNQPQHF
TRBD1	TRBV14	TRBJ2-7	-	TGTGCCAGCAGCCAAGGGACAGGGGGCTCCTACGAGCAGTACTTC	CASSQGTGGSYEQYF
TRBD2	TRBV19	TRBJ2-2	-	TGTGCCACCGAGGATCAGGCTAGCGGGGTGGGCGGGGAGCTGTTTTTT	CATEDQASGVGGELFF
TRBD2	TRBV29-1	TRBJ2-3	-	TGCAGCGTTGAAGATCTGGGAGGGGGCACAGATACGCAGTATTTT	CSVEDLGGGTDTQYF
-	TRBV6-5	TRBJ1-1	-	TGTGCCAGCAGCCCGACAGGTTCGGTAGGAACTGAAGCTTTCTTT	CASSPTGSVGTEAFF
-	TRBV4-2	TRBJ2-3	-	TGTGCCAGCAGCCCCGAGAGCTGGGGCTCTAGCACAGATACGCAGTATTTT	CASSPESWGSSTDTQYF
TRBD1	TRBV6-5	TRBJ1-2	-	TGTGCCAGCAGTCCGTGGACAGGGGGCGGCTATGGCTACACCTTC	CASSPWTGGGYGYTF
TRBD1	TRBV11-2	TRBJ1-1	-	TGTGCCAGCAGCTCCCCGGGAGGGGGCGCCTCTGAAGCTTTCTTT	CASSSPGGGASEAFF
-	TRBV6-4	TRBJ1-5	-	TGTGCCAGCAGTGAATCTAACCGATTTTATAGCAATCAGCCCCAGCATTTT	CASSESNRFYSNQPQHF
TRBD1	TRBV6-5	TRBJ2-7	-	TGTGCCAGCAGTGGGACAGGAAAGGGATTCGAGCAGTACTTC	CASSGTGKGFEQYF
TRBD1	TRBV5-6	TRBJ2-1	-	TGTGCCAGCAGCCAACAGGGGGCCGATTACAATGAGCAGTTCTTC	CASSQQGADYNEQFF
-	TRBV19	TRBJ1-5	-	TGTGCCAGTAGTATCTTTTACAGGGTGGTTGACAATCAGCCCCAGCATTTT	CASSIFYRVVDNQPQHF